What follows is one TCR beta chain and its context. Here immunoSEQ multiplex PCR was the method, and the copy in TCRdb shows in-frame clones only, minus some. The table records about 130,000 clones, 90% to 95% of them present only once. This entry belongs to a study of T cell responses to AZD1222 COVID-19 vaccine. The length of the CDR3 is 13 residues. Germline V gene lookup returns CDR1 GTSNPN and CDR2 SVGIG (reference sequence). Trimming cost V 3 bases and J 3 bases, with 9 bases left between them. This specimen consisted of peripheral blood, obtained on day 0 of AZD1222 vaccination. V gene TRBV30 combines with J gene TRBJ1-5, with D uncertain. This receptor was taken from an adult in good health. The chain's CDR3 is CAWSWQDNQPQHF. CDR3 DNA: TGTGCCTGGAGCTGGCAGGACAATCAGCCCCAGCATTTT.